This T cell receptor beta chain was recorded in a study of T cells after yellow fever vaccination. The CDR3 runs 15 residues. Trimming cost V 7 bases and J 6 bases, with 21 bases left between them. The germline V gene has CDR1 SEHNR and CDR2 FQNEAQ (reference sequence). The TCR cDNA carried a universal primer site and UMIs from 5'RACE template switching. TCRdb itself ran the 5' RACE reads through MiXCR, one entry per CDR3 protein. This sample has some 150,000 distinct CDR3 sequences; 9.3% occur once, and the top ten carry roughly 40%. V is TRBV7-9 and J is TRBJ1-1, with D tentatively TRBD1 (5 bases). The material was CD8+ T cells sorted from PBMCs, obtained 45 days after the yellow fever booster vaccination. The sequence came from a man aged 18 to 35 who received the YFV17D yellow fever vaccine. CDR3 coding DNA: TGTGCCAGCACCCAGCTTCGTGGGGGTGAGGCTGAAGCTTTCTTT. Its protein product is CASTQLRGGEAEAFF.